The subject of this entry is one T cell receptor beta chain. V shed 2 bases and J shed 5 bases, with 7 bases lying between them. This CDR3 is built from 13 residues. The data were taken from a study of blood T cell repertoires in COVID-19. For the study at large: Sites across the United States, Italy and Spain contributed samples from acute and convalescent COVID-19. PBMCs, B-cell-depleted T cells, or T cells provided the cDNA or gDNA that made up the material.

Original processing methods: Amplification of reference gene primers provided the estimated nucleated cell counts. The assay was immunoSEQ multiplex PCR, and TCRdb's table has in-frame clones only and misses some. V, J and clone size reflect that table, while D and trimming were determined from the DNA. Of just over 150,000 clones in the sample, over 85% were seen once. The sample comprised peripheral blood. V is TRBV12-3 or TRBV12-4 and J is TRBJ2-1; TRBD1 is a possible D gene (6 bases). The sequence was obtained from a woman between 50 and 59 years old with acute or convalescent COVID-19. The CDR3: CASSLYRDNEQFF. As DNA, the CDR3 is TGTGCCAGCAGTTTATACAGGGACAATGAGCAGTTCTTC.